What follows are 22 T cell receptor beta chains derived from one specimen sequenced in a study of T-cell memory formation after mild COVID-19. Using its own MiXCR run on the 5' RACE reads, TCRdb lists one record per CDR3 protein. The table has some 88,000 distinct CDR3 sequences, roughly 25% seen once; the top ten hold under 45%. Sequenced: PBMCs or a T cell subset sorted from them (not recorded which). Receptors were obtained from a man aged 18 to 29 who had mild COVID-19 (a few samples of this study predate the infection). Cell type and time point are not known.

The chain links TRBV7-9 to TRBJ2-3; D perhaps matches TRBD1 (6 bases). The CDR3 totals 13 residues. CDR1 and CDR2 (germline): SEHNR, FQNEAQ (reference sequence). Deletions cut 4 bases from V and 1 base from J, with 6 bases between. CDR3 loop: CASSSGGTDTQYF. For the CDR3, the DNA is TGTGCCAGCAGCTCAGGGGGCACAGATACGCAGTATTTT.

The chain recombines TRBV9 with TRBJ2-7, with 9 bases lining up with TRBD2. Per germline, CDR1 SGDLS and CDR2 YYNGEE. V was pared by 4 bases and J by 4 bases, with 18 bases of the junction left unmatched. This CDR3 has 18 residues. CDR3 in amino acids: CASSFGLARRRCLYEQYV. In DNA form, the CDR3 reads TGTGCCAGCAGCTTCGGACTAGCGAGGCGACGATGCTTGTACGAGCAGTACGTC.

V is TRBV6-2 or TRBV6-3 and J is TRBJ2-5, with D tentatively TRBD2 (7 bases). The CDR3 covers 16 residues. Trimming cost V 4 bases and J 1 base, with 16 bases left between them. Germline CDR1 MNHEY, CDR2 SVGEGT. CDR3 bases: TGTGCCAGCAGTTCGTATAGGCGGGGGCCCCAAGAGACCCAGTACTTC. Translation gives CASSSYRRGPQETQYF.

The rearrangement links TRBV6-6 to TRBJ2-6, with D unclear. CDR3 length: 15 residues. Germline CDR1 reads MNHNY; CDR2 reads SVGAGI (reference sequence). Trimming took off 1 base at V and 0 bases at J, with 4 bases between the two ends. The CDR3 sequence is CASSYWASGANVLTF. As DNA, the CDR3 is TGTGCCAGCAGTTACTGGGCCTCTGGGGCCAACGTCCTGACTTTC.

This clonotype was counted only a few times. The V and J genes are TRBV5-5 and TRBJ1-1; D remains unclear. The length of the CDR3 is 13 residues. Per germline, CDR1 SGHKS and CDR2 YYEKEE (reference sequence). V was shortened by 0 bases and J by 1 base, with 4 bases between the two germline ends. Written as DNA, the CDR3 is TGTGCCAGCAGCTTGGGGGAGAACACTGAAGCTTTCTTT. Translation: CASSLGENTEAFF.

The chain is built from TRBV10-3 and TRBJ1-5, with 8 bases identical to TRBD1. The V gene's germline CDR1 is ENHRY and CDR2 SYGVKD. The CDR3 is 13 amino acids. V lost 10 bases, J lost 4 bases, and 6 bases stayed unmatched. CDR3 residues: CATRQGANQPQHF. CDR3 nucleotides: TGTGCCACCCGCCAGGGGGCGAATCAGCCCCAGCATTTT.

A few counts support this clonotype. V is TRBV5-1 and J is TRBJ2-5; D may match TRBD1 or TRBD2 (5 bases each). Per the germline V gene, CDR1 is SGHRS and CDR2 is YFSETQ. V was trimmed by 5 bases and J by 4 bases, leaving 18 bases between them. The CDR3 sequence is 15 residues long. CDR3 amino acids: CASRPTGLERETQYF. CDR3 DNA sequence: TGCGCCAGCAGACCCACAGGACTTGAACGAGAGACCCAGTACTTC. The full variable domain, completed using reference TRBV5-1 and TRBJ2-5, is KAGVTQTPRYLIKTRGQQVTLSCSPISGHRSVSWYQQTPGQGLQFLFEYFSETQRNKGNFPGRFSGRQFSNSRSEMNVSTLELGDSALYLCASRPTGLERETQYFGPGTRLLVL.

This clonotype came up many times. The gene calls are TRBV6-5 and TRBJ2-1; 12 bases are a match to TRBD1. Per the germline V gene, CDR1 is MNHEY and CDR2 is SVGAGI. The trim removed 3 bases at V and 9 bases at J, leaving 6 bases unmatched. The CDR3 covers 15 residues. The DNA of the CDR3 is TGTGCCAGCAGTTATAGGGACAGGGGGCGGGCTGAGCAGTTCTTC. Residues: CASSYRDRGRAEQFF.

The CDR3 sequence is CASREVQGNTEAFF. DNA for the CDR3: TGTGCCAGCAGAGAGGTTCAGGGGAACACTGAAGCTTTCTTT. The V call is TRBV6-6, the J call TRBJ1-1; possibly TRBD1 for D (5 bases). Trimming shortened V by 6 bases and J by 1 base, and 12 bases separated the two germline ends. The CDR3 runs 14 residues. Per the germline V gene, CDR1 is MNHNY and CDR2 is SVGAGI (reference sequence).

This clonotype was picked up a small number of times. This rearrangement joins TRBV25-1 to TRBJ1-2, with a weak D call TRBD1 (5 bases). The CDR3 sequence is 14 residues long. Trimming left V 5 bases short and J 2 bases short, with 12 bases between. Germline V gene lookup returns CDR1 MGHDK and CDR2 SYGVNS. The DNA for the CDR3 is TGTGCCAGCAGTACCAGGGCGGCCAACTATGGCTACACCTTC. Translation gives CASSTRAANYGYTF.

This rearrangement joins TRBV19 to TRBJ1-5, with D perhaps matching TRBD1 (5 bases). The CDR3 is 13 residues long. Germline V gene data show CDR1 as LNHDA and CDR2 as SQIVND (reference sequence). Here the CDR3 DNA reads TGTTTGAGGGAGGGGCCGCATCATCAGCCCCAGCATTTT. It codes for CLREGPHHQPQHF.

In its sample, this clonotype is medium-sized. J is TRBJ2-2 and V is TRBV11-2; 10 bases match TRBD2. After removal of 8 bases from V and 4 bases from J, the junction contained 7 bases not matched to a gene. This CDR3 contains 15 residues. Germline-derived CDR1 and CDR2 are SGHAT and FQNNGV. CDR3 protein: CASWGGLALTGELFF. For the CDR3, the DNA is TGTGCCAGCTGGGGGGGACTAGCGCTCACCGGGGAGCTGTTTTTT.

CDR3 protein: CASVSEADLYYEQYF. CDR3 nucleotides: TGTGCCAGCGTGTCCGAGGCAGACCTCTACTACGAGCAGTACTTC. V gene TRBV12-3 or TRBV12-4 combines with J gene TRBJ2-7; D is uncertain. Trimming took off 8 bases at V and 3 bases at J, with 20 bases between the two ends. This CDR3 is 15 amino acids long.

This chain joins TRBV9 and TRBJ2-2; 8 nucleotides agree with TRBD1. CDR1 is SGDLS and CDR2 is YYNGEE in the germline V gene. J lost 4 bases, V lost 6 bases, and 8 bases had no gene match. The CDR3 is 15 residues long. CDR3 coding DNA: TGTGCCAGCACTGGCGGACAGGGTTTCACCGGGGAGCTGTTTTTT. Amino acids: CASTGGQGFTGELFF.

The J gene is TRBJ2-1, the V gene TRBV6-2 or TRBV6-3; 10 bases are shared with TRBD2. The CDR3 runs to 17 residues. The V segment lost 1 base and the J segment 7 bases; nucleotides outside the gene matches: 10. Per the germline V gene, CDR1 is MNHEY and CDR2 is SVGEGT. CDR3 bases: TGTGCCAGCAGTTACTTCGGCACTAGCGGGGTTGGTAATGAGCAGTTCTTC. Residues: CASSYFGTSGVGNEQFF.

The chain couples TRBV12-3 or TRBV12-4 to TRBJ2-2, with D perhaps being TRBD1 or TRBD2 (5 bases each). The length of the CDR3 is 11 residues. Trimming pared 9 bases from V and 6 bases from J, leaving 8 bases between. Here the CDR3 reads CASRGAGELFF. CDR3 bases: TGTGCCAGTCGAGGGGCCGGGGAGCTGTTTTTT.

CDR3 in DNA: TGTGCCAGCAGCTTAGAGCTAGAGAACACTGAAGCTTTCTTT. Translation: CASSLELENTEAFF. V gene TRBV7-6 combines with J gene TRBJ1-1; no clear D. Looked up from germline, CDR1 is SGHVS and CDR2 is FNYEAQ. V lost 1 base to trimming and J lost 1 base, with 7 bases between them. This CDR3 spans 14 amino acids.

This clonotype showed up just a few times. The rearrangement links TRBV27 to TRBJ1-5, with D uncertain. Germline V gene lookup returns CDR1 MNHEY and CDR2 SMNVEV (reference sequence). V was shortened by 11 bases and J by 2 bases, with 19 bases between the two germline ends. The length of the CDR3 is 15 residues. The CDR3 loop is CASSPGADGNQPQHF. The CDR3 nucleotides are TGTGCCTCGAGTCCCGGAGCGGATGGCAATCAGCCCCAGCATTTT.

In this sample, this clonotype turned up a few times. The V gene is TRBV5-5, the J gene TRBJ2-7; D not certain. The CDR3 totals 12 residues. The ends were cut back, 3 bases at V and 7 bases at J, with 11 bases in the middle. Germline CDR1 and CDR2: SGHKS and YYEKEE (reference sequence). The CDR3 reads CASSWTMGEQYF. The CDR3 DNA is TGTGCCAGCAGCTGGACCATGGGGGAGCAGTACTTC.

The table lists this clonotype with a few counts. The chain combines TRBV29-1 with TRBJ2-2; D perhaps matches TRBD2 (5 bases). CDR3 length: 12 amino acids. Looked up from germline, CDR1 is SQVTM and CDR2 is ANQGSEA. V gave up 2 bases and J gave up 7 bases, with 8 bases separating them. For the CDR3, the DNA is TGCAGCGTTGAACGGGGTAACGGGGAGCTGTTTTTT. Amino acids: CSVERGNGELFF.

This clonotype was observed a handful of times. The genes are TRBV4-3 and TRBJ2-3, with 10 bases aligning to TRBD2. Germline V gives CDR1 LGHNA, CDR2 YSLEER. Trimming at V came to 0 bases and at J to 0 bases, leaving 0 bases not matched to a gene. The CDR3 loop spans 16 amino acids. The CDR3 region is CASSQDSGGSTDTQYF. The CDR3 coding sequence is TGCGCCAGCAGCCAAGATAGCGGGGGGAGCACAGATACGCAGTATTTT.

This clonotype has just a few counts. The genes are TRBV12-3 or TRBV12-4 and TRBJ1-4, with 8 positions matching TRBD1. CDR3 length: 14 amino acids. V was pared by 7 bases and J by 6 bases, with 7 bases of the junction left unmatched. The CDR3 sequence is CASTPGQAYEKLFF. CDR3 bases: TGTGCCAGCACACCGGGACAGGCTTATGAAAAACTGTTTTTT.